This T cell receptor beta chain was observed in a study of shared clonotypes between healthy human individuals. V dropped 5 bases and J dropped 9; count of bases not matched to a gene: 13. The CDR3 totals 16 residues. Germline loops: CDR1 SGHVS, CDR2 FQNEAQ. The authors divided CD4+ cells into CD45RA+ naive and CD45RA-negative memory subsets. An assay was performed, and its level was deep. TCRdb keeps only in-frame clones here, not all; method: immunoSEQ multiplex PCR. The table has hundreds of thousands of clones, 72% seen once. This rearrangement joins TRBV7-8 to TRBJ1-5; 10 nucleotides line up with TRBD1. Specimen: memory CD4+ T cells sorted from blood. The subset here: CD45RA-negative fraction. This clonotype was sampled from a woman in her 30s in good health. CDR3 in DNA: TGTGCCAGCAGCAATCTTCTGGGACAGGGGAATGGGCCCCAGCATTTT. It is translated as CASSNLLGQGNGPQHF.